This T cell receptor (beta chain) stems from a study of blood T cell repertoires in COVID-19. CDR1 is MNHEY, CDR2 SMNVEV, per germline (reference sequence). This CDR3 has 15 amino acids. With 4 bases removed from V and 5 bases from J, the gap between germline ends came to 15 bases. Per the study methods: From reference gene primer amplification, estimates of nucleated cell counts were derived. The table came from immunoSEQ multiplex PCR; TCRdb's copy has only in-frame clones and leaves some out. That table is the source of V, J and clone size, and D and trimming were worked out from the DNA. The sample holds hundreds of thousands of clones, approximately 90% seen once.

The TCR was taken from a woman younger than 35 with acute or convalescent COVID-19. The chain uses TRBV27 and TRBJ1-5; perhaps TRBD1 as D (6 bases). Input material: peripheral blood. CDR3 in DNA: TGTGCCAGCAGTTATAACAGGGAACGACATCAGCCCCAGCATTTT. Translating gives CASSYNRERHQPQHF.